The 16 T cell receptor beta chains reported below all come from one sample, sequenced in a study of sequential checkpoint blockade in melanoma. Stated treatment: randomized to nivolumab then ipilimumab (arm A) or the reverse (arm B). Clones were sequenced by immunoSEQ multiplex PCR, and TCRdb holds only the in-frame ones, with some missing. The sample carries about 17,000 clones, 65% to 75% recorded once. The sequenced sample was CD8+ T cells sorted from blood (inferred from file names), obtained from a patient given nivolumab and ipilimumab in sequence. All receptors derive from a human donor with melanoma.

This clone was detected a few times. The rearrangement uses TRBV4-3 and TRBJ2-5, with TRBD1 as a possible D gene (5 bases). V lost 0 bases and J 2 bases, leaving 10 bases between the germline ends. Germline assignment: CDR1 LGHNA and CDR2 YSLEER. There are 15 residues in the CDR3. The CDR3 DNA reads TGCGCCAGCAGCCAAGAGGGCAGGGCGCAAGAGACCCAGTACTTC. It translates to CASSQEGRAQETQYF.

The rearrangement uses TRBV29-1 and TRBJ1-2; D is possibly TRBD1 (5 bases). Germline V gene sequence: CDR1 SQVTM, CDR2 ANQGSEA. V lost 5 bases and J 5 bases, leaving 12 bases between the germline ends. This CDR3 is built from 12 residues. CDR3 DNA: TGCAGCGTTCAAACTGACAGATATGGCTACACCTTC. This encodes CSVQTDRYGYTF.

This clone ranks as medium-sized (0.01 to 0.1%). The chain employs TRBV12-5 and TRBJ1-5; D not certain. V was shortened by 5 bases and J by 2 bases, with 13 bases between the two germline ends. Germline V CDR1 and CDR2: LGHNT, FRNRAP. The length of the CDR3 is 15 residues. The CDR3, as DNA: TGTGCTAGTGGTAAAGACGGAGGAGGCAATCAGCCCCAGCATTTT. Amino acids: CASGKDGGGNQPQHF.

The V call is TRBV7-6, the J call TRBJ2-7; perhaps TRBD2 as D (5 bases). This CDR3 is built from 14 residues. Trimming took 3 bases from V and 4 from J, leaving 13 bases between them. The germline V gene encodes CDR1 SGHVS and CDR2 FNYEAQ. The CDR3 sequence: CASSFPGSHYEQYF. The CDR3 DNA follows: TGTGCCAGCAGCTTTCCGGGAAGTCATTACGAGCAGTACTTC.

J is TRBJ2-3 and V is TRBV6-6, with 7 bases lining up with TRBD1. The germline V gene has CDR1 MNHNY and CDR2 SVGAGI (reference sequence). CDR3 length: 14 amino acids. V lost 7 bases, J lost 4 bases, and 8 bases stayed unmatched. The chain's CDR3 is CASIDRVLADTQYF. The CDR3, as DNA: TGTGCCAGCATTGACAGGGTTTTAGCAGATACGCAGTATTTT.

As regards this clone: The sample holds other DNA sequences that translate to the same CDR3. The gene calls are TRBV27 and TRBJ1-1; TRBD1 is a possible D gene (6 bases). V lost 1 base, J lost 0 bases, and 18 bases lay in between. Germline assignment: CDR1 MNHEY and CDR2 SMNVEV (reference sequence). The CDR3 extends over 18 amino acids. The CDR3 spells CASSLYGTRAFMNTEAFF. CDR3 sequence (DNA): TGTGCCAGCAGTTTATACGGGACAAGGGCTTTCATGAACACTGAAGCTTTCTTT.

The genes are TRBV5-8 and TRBJ1-4; 8 bases align to TRBD1. Per the germline V gene, CDR1 is SGHTS and CDR2 is YDEGEE. The trim removed 0 bases at V and 3 bases at J, leaving 4 bases unmatched. CDR3 size: 16 residues. The CDR3 nucleotides read TGTGCCAGCAGCTTGGAATGGACAGGGTCTAATGAAAAACTGTTTTTT. Translation: CASSLEWTGSNEKLFF.

This chain joins TRBV4-1 and TRBJ1-5, with no clear D. The CDR3 has 15 amino acids. Deletions cut 0 bases from V and 2 bases from J, with 8 bases between. The V gene's germline CDR1 is MGHRA and CDR2 YSYEKL. The CDR3, as DNA: TGCGCCAGCAGCCAAGAGTCGGGAGGCAATCAGCCCCAGCATTTT. This encodes CASSQESGGNQPQHF.

This chain links TRBV7-9 with TRBJ1-1; the D gene is possibly TRBD1 (6 bases). Trimming shortened V by 7 bases and J by 1 base, and 16 bases separated the two germline ends. Looked up from germline, CDR1 is SEHNR and CDR2 is FQNEAQ (reference sequence). CDR3 length: 15 amino acids. The CDR3 protein is CASNHGQGQNTEAFF. The CDR3 region has the DNA TGTGCCAGCAACCACGGGCAGGGGCAGAACACTGAAGCTTTCTTT. The complete variable domain, with remaining parts taken from reference TRBV7-9 and TRBJ1-1, reads DTGVSQNPRHKITKRGQNVTFRCDPISEHNRLYWYRQTLGQGPEFLTYFQNEAQLEKSRLLSDRFSAERPKGSFSTLEIQRTEQGDSAMYLCASNHGQGQNTEAFFGQGTRLTVV.

V and J are TRBV7-9 and TRBJ1-1; 8 positions agree with TRBD1. CDR1 and CDR2 from the germline V gene are SEHNR and FQNEAQ (reference sequence). The CDR3 consists of 15 residues. V was clipped by 1 base and J by 1 base; unmatched bases: 2. CDR3 loop: CASSLVGQGNTEAFF. As DNA, the CDR3 is TGTGCCAGCAGCTTAGTTGGACAGGGGAACACTGAAGCTTTCTTT.

V gene TRBV9 combines with J gene TRBJ2-7, with TRBD2 matching over 11 bases. The germline CDR1 and CDR2 sequences are SGDLS and YYNGEE. The CDR3 is 17 amino acids. J gave up 1 base and V 3 bases, and 9 bases lay outside the gene matches. The DNA of the CDR3 is TGTGCCAGCAGCGAGGGAGGACTAGCGGGTTCTTCCTACGAGCAGTACTTC. Its protein product is CASSEGGLAGSSYEQYF.

This clone occurred a few times. V is TRBV5-6 and J is TRBJ2-3; D is uncertain. The CDR3 consists of 12 residues. Germline V gives CDR1 SGHDT, CDR2 YYEEEE. The V gene lost 0 bases and the J gene lost 5 bases, with 4 bases spanning the gap. The CDR3 region has the DNA TGTGCCAGCAGCTTGGCGGTAGATACGCAGTATTTT. Protein sequence: CASSLAVDTQYF.

CDR3 region: CASSRYRSSYEQYF. Here the CDR3 DNA reads TGTGCCAGCAGCAGGTACAGGAGCTCCTACGAGCAGTACTTC. The rearrangement uses TRBV21-1 and TRBJ2-5; no check of the table's D call, TRBD1, against the DNA was made. The closer fit of TRBJ2-7 to the DNA end suggests the J call may be wrong. TRBV21-1 corresponds to a pseudogene. CDR3 length: 14 amino acids.

The sample holds a few counts of this clone. The genes are TRBV19 and TRBJ1-4; 7 bases line up with TRBD1. CDR1 LNHDA and CDR2 SQIVND come from the germline V gene (reference sequence). CDR3 length equals 16 residues. Unmatched junction bases numbered 6, after V lost 5 bases and J lost 0 bases. In DNA form, the CDR3 reads TGTGCCAGTAGTCGGGGACAGAGAACAACTAATGAAAAACTGTTTTTT. It translates to CASSRGQRTTNEKLFF.

This clone has just one count. V usage is TRBV5-8 and J usage is TRBJ2-7; D remains ambiguous. This CDR3 is built from 12 residues. Trimming left V 0 bases short and J 7 bases short, with 8 bases between. CDR1 and CDR2 from the germline V gene are SGHTS and YDEGEE. The CDR3 loop is CASSLAGPEQYF. CDR3 in DNA: TGTGCCAGCAGCTTGGCTGGGCCGGAGCAGTACTTC.

The rearrangement uses TRBV7-9 and TRBJ2-3; no firm D call. Germline V gives CDR1 SEHNR, CDR2 FQNEAQ (reference sequence). The CDR3 has 16 amino acids. V dropped 1 base and J dropped 2 bases, with 13 bases sitting between them. The CDR3: CASSLDTQIFTDTQYF. In DNA, the CDR3 is TGTGCCAGCAGCTTAGACACCCAAATATTCACAGATACGCAGTATTTT.